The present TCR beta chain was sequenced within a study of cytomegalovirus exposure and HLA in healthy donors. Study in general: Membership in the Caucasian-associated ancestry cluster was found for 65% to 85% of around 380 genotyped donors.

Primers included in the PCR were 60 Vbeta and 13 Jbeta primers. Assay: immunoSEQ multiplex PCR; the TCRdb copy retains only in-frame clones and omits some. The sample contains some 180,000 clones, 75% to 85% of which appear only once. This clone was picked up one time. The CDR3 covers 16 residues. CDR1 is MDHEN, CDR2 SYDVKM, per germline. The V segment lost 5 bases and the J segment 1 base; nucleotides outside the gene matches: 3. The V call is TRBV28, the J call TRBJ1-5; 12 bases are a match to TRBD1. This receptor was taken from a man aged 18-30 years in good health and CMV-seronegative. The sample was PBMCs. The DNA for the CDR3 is TGTGCCAGCAGTCCGGGACAGGGGGCAAGCAATCAGCCCCAGCATTTT. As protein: CASSPGQGASNQPQHF.